This T cell receptor beta chain was identified during a study of blood T cell repertoires in COVID-19. This table comes from immunoSEQ multiplex PCR, and its TCRdb copy is limited to in-frame clones, with some not included. The table lists about 300,000 clones, around nine tenths of them singletons. Those enrolled, adults aged roughly 18 to 90 years, came from around 24 US areas. Grouping used clinical history reported by participants in a survey and questionnaire. The length of the CDR3 is 13 residues. Looked up from germline, CDR1 is SGHRS and CDR2 is YFSETQ. The V end lost 1 base, the J end lost 2 bases, and 7 bases lay between the germline ends.

The sequenced material came from PBMCs or T cells enriched from blood (not recorded which). The sequence was obtained from a woman between 50 and 59 years old who had been exposed to COVID-19. This chain links TRBV5-1 with TRBJ2-7; a weak D match, TRBD1 (5 bases). The CDR3 is CASSLTGPYEQYF. The CDR3 DNA sequence: TGCGCCAGCAGCTTGACAGGACCCTACGAGCAGTACTTC.